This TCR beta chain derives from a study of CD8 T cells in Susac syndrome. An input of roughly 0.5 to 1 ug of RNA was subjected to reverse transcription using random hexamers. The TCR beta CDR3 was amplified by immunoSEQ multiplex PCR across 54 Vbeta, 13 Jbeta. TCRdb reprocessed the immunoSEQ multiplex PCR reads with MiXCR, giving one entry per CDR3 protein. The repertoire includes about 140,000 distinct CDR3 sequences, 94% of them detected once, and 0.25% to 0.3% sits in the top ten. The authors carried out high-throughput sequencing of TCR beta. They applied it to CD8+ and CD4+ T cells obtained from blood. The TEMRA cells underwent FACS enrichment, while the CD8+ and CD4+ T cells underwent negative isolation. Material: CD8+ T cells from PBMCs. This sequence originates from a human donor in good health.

CDR3 residues: CASSGFSGPPFTDTQYF. CDR3 nucleotide sequence: TGTGCCAGCAGTGGATTTAGCGGACCACCCTTCACAGATACGCAGTATTTT. This rearrangement joins TRBV5-4 to TRBJ2-3; TRBD2 might be the D (6 bases). The CDR3 has 17 amino acids. V was shortened by 5 bases and J by 2 bases, with 21 bases between the two germline ends. Germline V gene sequence: CDR1 SGHNT, CDR2 YYREEE (reference sequence).